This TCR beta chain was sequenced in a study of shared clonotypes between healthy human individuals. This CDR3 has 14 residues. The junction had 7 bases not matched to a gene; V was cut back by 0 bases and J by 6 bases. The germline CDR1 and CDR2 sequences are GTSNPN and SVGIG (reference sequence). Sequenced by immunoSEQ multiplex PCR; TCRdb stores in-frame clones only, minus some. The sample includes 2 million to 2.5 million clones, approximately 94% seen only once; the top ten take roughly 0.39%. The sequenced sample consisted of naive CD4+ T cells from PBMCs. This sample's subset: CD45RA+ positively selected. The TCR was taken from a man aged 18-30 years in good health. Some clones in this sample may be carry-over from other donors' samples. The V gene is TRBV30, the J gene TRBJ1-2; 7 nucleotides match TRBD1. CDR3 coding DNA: TGTGCCTGGAGTGTGGGTCAGGGGGTACATGGCTACACCTTC. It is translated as CAWSVGQGVHGYTF. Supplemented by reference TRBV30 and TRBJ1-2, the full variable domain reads SQTIHQWPATLVQPVGSPLSLECTVEGTSNPNLYWYRQAAGRGLQLLFYSVGIGQISSEVPQNLSASRPQDRQFILSSKKLLLSDSGFYLCAWSVGQGVHGYTFGSGTRLTVV.